Listed below are T cell receptor beta chains from one sample, sequenced in a study of T cells in Graves' hyperthyroidism and ophthalmopathy. TCRdb reprocessed the multiplex PCR reads with MiXCR, giving one entry per CDR3 protein. Here the sample spans 250,000 to 350,000 distinct CDR3 sequences, 20% to 25% being singletons. Sequences were obtained from blood. All receptors derive from a man aged 25-40 years with Graves' ophthalmopathy. Both conserved end residues are part of each CDR3. The D gene is left open where the match is weak. Clone sizes are given selectively: once, few, many, or a class where the clone is expanded.

j_call: TRBJ1-1; v_call: TRBV2; d_call: .; cdr3_length: 14; clone_size: many; cdr3_nt: TGTGCCAGCAGTATGAGGCCTTCGGGGGCCGAAGCTTTCTTT; cdr3_aa: CASSMRPSGAEAFF
j_call: TRBJ2-2; v_call: TRBV7-9; d_call: .; cdr3_length: 17; clone_size: .; cdr3_nt: TGTGCCAGCAGCTTAACGGGACATAGGAACATGCCCGGGGAGCTGTTTTTT; cdr3_aa: CASSLTGHRNMPGELFF
j_call: TRBJ2-7; v_call: TRBV28; d_call: TRBD1; cdr3_length: 14; clone_size: few; cdr3_nt: TGTGCCAGCAGTTCCGGGACAGGTCTACGAGGGCAGTACTTC; cdr3_aa: CASSSGTGLRGQYF
j_call: TRBJ2-1; v_call: TRBV14; d_call: .; cdr3_length: 15; clone_size: few; cdr3_nt: TGTGCCAGCAGCCGCCGTCGGCAGGGTTTCAATGAGCAGTTCTTC; cdr3_aa: CASSRRRQGFNEQFF
j_call: TRBJ2-6; v_call: TRBV29-1; d_call: .; cdr3_length: 14; clone_size: .; cdr3_nt: TGCAGCGGGGCAGGGGCGGGCGGGGCCAACGTCCTGACTTTC; cdr3_aa: CSGAGAGGANVLTF
j_call: TRBJ2-7; v_call: TRBV19; d_call: TRBD2; cdr3_length: 13; clone_size: many; cdr3_nt: TGTGCCAGTAGTACCAGGGCAGCGGGGGAGCAGTACTTC; cdr3_aa: CASSTRAAGEQYF
j_call: TRBJ2-7; v_call: TRBV20-1; d_call: TRBD2; cdr3_length: 18; clone_size: few; cdr3_nt: TGCAGTGCTAGACCCAGGGACTCGACTAGCGGTTCTTCCTACGAGCAGTACTTC; cdr3_aa: CSARPRDSTSGSSYEQYF
j_call: TRBJ1-2; v_call: TRBV27; d_call: TRBD1; cdr3_length: 14; clone_size: .; cdr3_nt: TGTGCCAGCGCCCCGACAGGGTCCCACTATGGCTACACCTTC; cdr3_aa: CASAPTGSHYGYTF
j_call: TRBJ1-1; v_call: TRBV3-1; d_call: .; cdr3_length: 15; clone_size: many; cdr3_nt: TGTGCCAGCAGCCAAGCTTCCCGGAAGAACACTGAAGCTTTCTTT; cdr3_aa: CASSQASRKNTEAFF
j_call: TRBJ1-2; v_call: TRBV6-1; d_call: TRBD1; cdr3_length: 15; clone_size: many; cdr3_nt: TGTGCCAGCACCATGGACAGGGCTGCAAATGCTGGCTACACCTTC; cdr3_aa: CASTMDRAANAGYTF
j_call: TRBJ2-1; v_call: TRBV15; d_call: TRBD2; cdr3_length: 14; clone_size: .; cdr3_nt: TGTGCCACCGGAATCGGACTAGGGGACAATGAGCAGTTCTTC; cdr3_aa: CATGIGLGDNEQFF
j_call: TRBJ1-5; v_call: TRBV20-1; d_call: .; cdr3_length: 16; clone_size: few; cdr3_nt: TGCAGTGCTAGAGGCCCGGTAGGGGGGGGGAATCAGCCCCAGCATTTT; cdr3_aa: CSARGPVGGGNQPQHF
j_call: TRBJ2-7; v_call: TRBV28; d_call: TRBD2; cdr3_length: 16; clone_size: few; cdr3_nt: TGTGCCAGCGCTAGGGCTGGCGGGGGGAAAGCGAGTGAGCAGTACTTC; cdr3_aa: CASARAGGGKASEQYF